The 30 T cell receptor beta chains listed next were all sequenced from one sample in a study of PD-1 blockade in classical Hodgkin lymphoma. Every patient was affected by relapse after autologous stem cell transplantation, while exposure to brentuximab vedotin was not uniform. Profiling relied on immunoSEQ multiplex PCR, and the TCRdb table lists in-frame clones only, not all of them. The sample shows some 58,000 clones, 70% to 90% of them seen only once. The specimen was peripheral blood mononuclear cells (PBMCs), collected before the second cycle of nivolumab. Source of these receptors: a human donor with classical Hodgkin lymphoma.

This chain links TRBV4-1 with TRBJ1-5; no clear D. Germline loops: CDR1 MGHRA, CDR2 YSYEKL. The length of the CDR3 is 15 residues. The V gene lost 4 bases and the J gene lost 3 bases, with 13 bases spanning the gap. This chain's CDR3 is CASSRSRDLNQPQHF. The CDR3 coding sequence is TGCGCCAGCAGCCGCAGCCGGGATCTCAATCAGCCCCAGCATTTT.

CDR3 sequence (DNA): TGTGCCAGCACGCCGACGTTAGGGTCGGGTGAGCAGTTCTTC. Translating gives CASTPTLGSGEQFF. This chain uses TRBV6-6 with TRBJ2-1; D not resolved. The V end was cut by 7 bases, the J end by 9 bases, with 19 bases between. The CDR3 is made up of 14 amino acids. Germline V CDR1 and CDR2: MNHNY, SVGAGI (reference sequence).

This chain links TRBV4-1 with TRBJ1-1; TRBD1 aligns across 8 bases. V dropped 6 bases and J dropped 11; count of bases not matched to a gene: 5. The CDR3 contains 11 residues. CDR1 and CDR2 from the germline V gene are MGHRA and YSYEKL. Written as DNA, the CDR3 is TGCGCCAGCAGTCAGGGGGCCCGCGCTTTCTTT. It is translated as CASSQGARAFF.

This clone was seen once. This rearrangement joins TRBV5-1 to TRBJ2-3; 10 nucleotides agree with TRBD2. The CDR3 runs to 16 residues. CDR1 is SGHRS, CDR2 YFSETQ, per germline. Trimming at V came to 0 bases and at J to 12 bases, leaving 13 bases not matched to a gene. The CDR3 here is CASSLGLAGASRDQYF. CDR3 nucleotides: TGCGCCAGCAGCTTGGGGCTAGCGGGGGCCTCACGTGATCAGTATTTT.

The chain employs TRBV27 and TRBJ1-1; 8 bases are a match to TRBD1. The CDR3 spans 13 residues. V lost 6 bases, J lost 3 bases, and 3 bases stayed unmatched. Germline-derived CDR1 and CDR2 are MNHEY and SMNVEV (reference sequence). CDR3: CASSRTGYTEAFF. The CDR3, as DNA: TGTGCCAGCAGCCGGACAGGGTACACTGAAGCTTTCTTT.

The chain joins TRBV5-1 to TRBJ1-6; 8 positions agree with TRBD1. From germline, CDR1 is SGHRS and CDR2 YFSETQ. CDR3 size: 16 residues. J lost 10 bases, V lost 0 bases, and 9 bases had no gene match. DNA of the CDR3: TGCGCCAGCAGCTTGGAGGGCAGGGGGCAGCAATCACCCCTCCACTTT. This translates into CASSLEGRGQQSPLHF.

The V call is TRBV7-9, the J call TRBJ1-1; unclear D gene. This CDR3 is built from 14 residues. The germline gives CDR1 SEHNR, CDR2 FQNEAQ (reference sequence). Trimming stripped 1 base from V and 7 bases from J, with 13 bases between. The CDR3 spells CASSLVSPSGEAFF. The DNA of the CDR3 is TGTGCCAGCAGCTTAGTTTCCCCCAGCGGTGAAGCTTTCTTT. Supplemented by reference TRBV7-9 and TRBJ1-1, the full variable domain reads DTGVSQNPRHKITKRGQNVTFRCDPISEHNRLYWYRQTLGQGPEFLTYFQNEAQLEKSRLLSDRFSAERPKGSFSTLEIQRTEQGDSAMYLCASSLVSPSGEAFFGQGTRLTVV.

This clone showed up just a few times. The chain has TRBV5-4 and TRBJ2-4; no firm D call. The germline CDR1 and CDR2 sequences are SGHNT and YYREEE (reference sequence). Trimming left V 0 bases short and J 3 bases short, with 10 bases between. The CDR3 is 15 amino acids. The CDR3 loop is CASSLVQADKNIQYF. For the CDR3, the DNA is TGTGCCAGCAGCTTGGTTCAGGCAGACAAAAACATTCAGTACTTC.

This clone was seen once. This chain connects TRBV6-6 to TRBJ1-3, with a weak D call TRBD1 (5 bases). This CDR3 contains 16 residues. The germline gives CDR1 MNHNY, CDR2 SVGAGI (reference sequence). V was pared by 6 bases and J by 3 bases, with 18 bases between. The CDR3 DNA sequence: TGTGCCAGCAGAGACCCCAGGGAGTTGAATGGAAACACCATATATTTT. This gives the protein CASRDPRELNGNTIYF.

J is TRBJ2-1 and V is TRBV11-3; tentatively, D is TRBD2 (5 bases). The CDR3 sequence is 14 residues long. Germline assignment: CDR1 SGHNT and CDR2 YENEEA. Trimming removed 2 bases from V and 5 bases from J, with 10 bases in between. The CDR3 here is CASSLRGWNNEQFF. DNA for the CDR3: TGTGCCAGCAGCTTACGGGGTTGGAACAATGAGCAGTTCTTC.

V gene TRBV5-1 combines with J gene TRBJ2-3; 7 nucleotides agree with TRBD1. The CDR3 extends over 14 amino acids. Looked up from germline, CDR1 is SGHRS and CDR2 is YFSETQ. V shed 7 bases and J 0 bases; nucleotides not matched to a gene: 5. DNA of the CDR3: TGCGCCAGCGGGGACAGTCTTAGCACAGATACGCAGTATTTT. It encodes CASGDSLSTDTQYF.

The chain couples TRBV4-2 to TRBJ2-2, with 10 bases lining up with TRBD2. Germline trimming cut 1 base from V and 4 bases from J; bases unmatched to any gene: 3. The CDR3 spans 16 residues. CDR1 is LGHNA and CDR2 is YNFKEQ in the germline V gene. The CDR3 nucleotides read TGTGCCAGCAGCCAAGTAGCGGGGGGCTTCACCGGGGAGCTGTTTTTT. Protein product: CASSQVAGGFTGELFF.

V and J are TRBV10-3 and TRBJ1-5, with a weak D call TRBD1 (6 bases). CDR1 and CDR2 (germline): ENHRY, SYGVKD. Trimming pared 10 bases from V and 1 base from J, leaving 14 bases between. The length of the CDR3 is 14 residues. CDR3 amino acids: CATTPGVSNQPQHF. The CDR3 DNA follows: TGTGCCACGACCCCAGGGGTGAGCAATCAGCCCCAGCATTTT.

The chain employs TRBV4-1 and TRBJ2-3; 10 positions agree with TRBD1. The trim removed 4 bases at V and 2 bases at J, leaving 9 bases unmatched. Germline V gene lookup returns CDR1 MGHRA and CDR2 YSYEKL. CDR3 size: 17 residues. The CDR3 spells CASSPDPGQGNTDTQYF. The CDR3 DNA is TGCGCCAGCAGCCCAGACCCGGGACAGGGGAACACAGATACGCAGTATTTT.

This clone was seen only a few times. This chain joins TRBV5-1 and TRBJ2-7; D tentatively reads TRBD1 or TRBD2 (5 bases each). CDR1 SGHRS and CDR2 YFSETQ come from the germline V gene. The CDR3 totals 13 residues. Trimming removed 1 base at V and 7 bases at J, with 12 bases between. DNA for the CDR3: TGCGCCAGCAGCTTGTTCCAGGGCGGGGAGCAGTACTTC. Encoded protein: CASSLFQGGEQYF.

The V gene is TRBV9, the J gene TRBJ2-2; D ambiguous. The CDR3 has 15 amino acids. Per the germline V gene, CDR1 is SGDLS and CDR2 is YYNGEE. With 0 bases removed from V and 4 bases from J, the gap between germline ends came to 10 bases. In DNA form, the CDR3 reads TGTGCCAGCAGCGTAGATGTAGGGCCCACCGGGGAGCTGTTTTTT. Amino acid sequence: CASSVDVGPTGELFF.

V is TRBV5-1 and J is TRBJ1-1; D perhaps matches TRBD1 (5 bases). CDR3 size: 12 residues. Trimming removed 1 base at V and 8 bases at J, with 9 bases between. CDR1 and CDR2 from the germline V gene are SGHRS and YFSETQ. CDR3 sequence (DNA): TGCGCCAGCAGCTTGCAGGGACCAGAAGCTTTCTTT. Translated: CASSLQGPEAFF.

This sequence joins TRBV4-1 and TRBJ2-2; TRBD1 or TRBD2 may be the D gene (5 bases each). This CDR3 has 14 residues. Germline lookup yields CDR1 MGHRA and CDR2 YSYEKL. V was shortened by 3 bases and J by 9 bases, with 14 bases between the two germline ends. CDR3 nucleotides: TGCGCCAGCAGCCACGGGTCTGGGGGTCGGGAGCTGTTTTTT. Protein sequence: CASSHGSGGRELFF.

The chain recombines TRBV4-1 with TRBJ2-5; tentative D call: TRBD1 (6 bases). The V and J ends lost 0 bases and 2 bases respectively, with 13 bases between them. Looked up from germline, CDR1 is MGHRA and CDR2 is YSYEKL. This CDR3 is built from 16 residues. DNA for the CDR3: TGCGCCAGCAGCCAAGACACAGGGACGGAACAAGAGACCCAGTACTTC. Residues: CASSQDTGTEQETQYF.

The gene calls are TRBV15 and TRBJ1-2, with D hard to call. This CDR3 comprises 15 residues. Germline loops: CDR1 LNHNV, CDR2 YYDKDF (reference sequence). V lost 3 bases to trimming and J lost 2 bases, with 13 bases between them. DNA for the CDR3: TGTGCCACCAGCAGGATCCCGGCGGCGAACTATGGCTACACCTTC. Residues: CATSRIPAANYGYTF.

The chain links TRBV5-1 to TRBJ1-3; D unresolved. V dropped 4 bases and J dropped 1 base, with 9 bases sitting between them. Germline CDR1 and CDR2: SGHRS and YFSETQ. The CDR3 runs 14 residues. The CDR3 nucleotides read TGCGCCAGCAGCGCAGGATCGTCTGGAAACACCATATATTTT. This encodes CASSAGSSGNTIYF.

The chain is built from TRBV7-6 and TRBJ2-1, with 7 nucleotides matching TRBD2. Unmatched junction bases numbered 4, after V lost 5 bases and J lost 6 bases. The CDR3 is 13 residues long. Per the germline V gene, CDR1 is SGHVS and CDR2 is FNYEAQ. CDR3 protein: CASSRTSANEQFF. The CDR3 DNA reads TGTGCCAGCAGCCGCACTAGCGCCAATGAGCAGTTCTTC.

The CDR3 coding sequence is TGTGCCAGCAGAATCCAGGGGTTCTCCATCACTGAAGCTTTCTTT. It translates to CASRIQGFSITEAFF. This chain joins TRBV27 and TRBJ1-1; D is possibly TRBD1 (6 bases). The CDR3 is made up of 15 amino acids. V was clipped by 6 bases and J by 4 bases, with 18 bases between them. Germline CDR1 MNHEY, CDR2 SMNVEV (reference sequence).

Only one count was recorded for this clone. The chain combines TRBV4-1 with TRBJ1-4, with D possibly being TRBD1 (5 bases). The CDR3 extends over 16 amino acids. The germline V and J ends were trimmed by 9 bases and 0 bases, with 17 bases remaining between them. Germline V CDR1 and CDR2: MGHRA, YSYEKL. In DNA, the CDR3 is TGCGCCAGTAGAGTGGGGCAGGGACCAACTAATGAAAAACTGTTTTTT. This codes for CASRVGQGPTNEKLFF.

V usage is TRBV5-1 and J usage is TRBJ1-1; D unclear. The V gene's germline CDR1 is SGHRS and CDR2 YFSETQ. Between the trimmed V and J ends, which lost 0 bases and 1 base, there was a span of 7 bases. This CDR3 region has 14 residues. In DNA form, the CDR3 reads TGCGCCAGCAGCTTGGTGGGATCGAACACTGAAGCTTTCTTT. Translation gives CASSLVGSNTEAFF.

The chain uses TRBV28 and TRBJ1-5; 7 nucleotides match TRBD1. The CDR3 length is 15 residues. V trimming: 7 bases; J trimming: 5 bases; junction bases outside the gene matches: 11. Germline values: CDR1 MDHEN, CDR2 SYDVKM. The CDR3 bases are TGTGCCAGCACCCCGACAGGGAGAGGTCATCAGCCCCAGCATTTT. It yields the protein CASTPTGRGHQPQHF.

Judged by abundance, this clone is medium-sized. The gene calls are TRBV6-5 and TRBJ2-7; 7 nucleotides align to TRBD1. V was pared by 0 bases and J by 1 base, with 3 bases of the junction left unmatched. The CDR3 extends over 15 amino acids. CDR1 and CDR2 (germline): MNHEY, SVGAGI. The CDR3 DNA sequence: TGTGCCAGCAGTTACTCCTCAGGGGGATCCTACGAGCAGTACTTC. Translating gives CASSYSSGGSYEQYF.

This sequence joins TRBV7-9 and TRBJ1-2, with D possibly TRBD1 on 6 matching bases. V was clipped by 0 bases and J by 2 bases, with 10 bases between them. Germline loops: CDR1 SEHNR, CDR2 FQNEAQ (reference sequence). The CDR3 contains 15 residues. This CDR3 reads CASSLAGGVNYGYTF. Here the CDR3 DNA reads TGTGCCAGCAGCTTAGCGGGGGGCGTCAACTATGGCTACACCTTC.

This clone appeared a single time. This chain uses TRBV10-3 with TRBJ1-5; D unresolved. Germline-derived CDR1 and CDR2 are ENHRY and SYGVKD. The ends were cut back, 10 bases at V and 0 bases at J, with 16 bases in the middle. The CDR3 loop spans 15 amino acids. The CDR3 region is CATQTDGPSNQPQHF. The CDR3 nucleotides read TGTGCCACCCAGACCGACGGACCTAGCAATCAGCCCCAGCATTTT.

This sequence joins TRBV6-6 and TRBJ2-3; D perhaps matches TRBD1 (5 bases). The CDR3 loop spans 14 amino acids. The V and J ends lost 6 bases and 4 bases respectively, with 14 bases between them. The germline V gene has CDR1 MNHNY and CDR2 SVGAGI (reference sequence). CDR3 nucleotides: TGTGCCAGCAGCTACAATCTCAGGGCAGATACGCAGTATTTT. It specifies CASSYNLRADTQYF.